Each of the 12 T cell receptor beta chains below was sequenced from the same sample in a study of T cell responses to AZD1222 COVID-19 vaccine. Here immunoSEQ multiplex PCR was the method, and the copy in TCRdb shows in-frame clones only, minus some. The sample yields 130,000 or so clones, approximately 91% seen once. The sample here was peripheral blood, taken on day 0 of AZD1222 vaccination. The receptors were gathered from an adult in good health.

This clone was detected only a few times. CDR3 residues: CASSEAGGTGSETQYF. CDR3 nucleotide sequence: TGTGCCAGCAGTGAAGCGGGTGGTACAGGGTCCGAGACCCAGTACTTC. V gene TRBV6-1 combines with J gene TRBJ2-5, with TRBD1 as a possible D gene (6 bases). V lost 0 bases to trimming and J lost 5 bases, with 16 bases between them. CDR3 length equals 16 residues. Germline lookup yields CDR1 MNHNS and CDR2 SASEGT.

The V call is TRBV9, the J call TRBJ1-5; a possible D gene is TRBD1 (5 bases). Trimming shortened V by 3 bases and J by 3 bases, and 13 bases separated the two germline ends. The CDR3 sequence is 15 residues long. The germline gives CDR1 SGDLS, CDR2 YYNGEE. CDR3 in amino acids: CASSGPGQANQPQHF. CDR3 nucleotides: TGTGCCAGCAGCGGCCCCGGACAAGCCAATCAGCCCCAGCATTTT.

The genes are TRBV24-1 and TRBJ1-5; a weak D match, TRBD1 (5 bases). Germline CDR1 and CDR2: KGHDR and SFDVKD. The V end lost 3 bases, the J end lost 4 bases, and 9 bases lay between the germline ends. The CDR3 is made up of 14 amino acids. The chain's CDR3 is CATSDRTSNQPQHF. The CDR3 DNA sequence: TGTGCCACCAGTGATCGGACAAGTAATCAGCCCCAGCATTTT.

This sequence joins TRBV3-1 (or the pseudogene TRBV3-2) and TRBJ1-1; no definite D call. The CDR3 has 12 residues. Trimming pared 2 bases from V and 3 bases from J, leaving 4 bases between. Looked up from germline, CDR1 is LGHDT and CDR2 is YNNKEL (reference sequence). The CDR3 protein is CASSQLDTEAFF. The CDR3 nucleotides read TGTGCCAGCAGCCAACTCGACACTGAAGCTTTCTTT.

The V and J genes are TRBV9 and TRBJ1-2; D might be TRBD1 (6 bases). Germline loops: CDR1 SGDLS, CDR2 YYNGEE. The CDR3 has 16 amino acids. The germline V and J ends were trimmed by 3 bases and 7 bases, with 22 bases remaining between them. This CDR3 is CASSATITGPGGGYTF. The CDR3 coding sequence is TGTGCCAGCAGCGCGACTATCACAGGGCCGGGCGGTGGCTACACCTTC.

The chain uses TRBV11-2 and TRBJ1-1; weak D call: TRBD1 (5 bases). This CDR3 comprises 13 residues. Trimming took 2 bases from V and 6 from J, leaving 10 bases between them. Germline CDR1 is SGHAT and CDR2 is FQNNGV. The CDR3 loop reads CASSLLWDSEAFF. As DNA, the CDR3 is TGTGCCAGCAGCTTATTGTGGGACTCTGAAGCTTTCTTT.

The chain combines TRBV11-2 with TRBJ2-5, with 7 bases identical to TRBD2. Looked up from germline, CDR1 is SGHAT and CDR2 is FQNNGV. Trimming took 8 bases from V and 3 from J; bases not matched to a gene: 9. This CDR3 has 14 amino acids. CDR3 in amino acids: CASSYHAGEETQYF. As DNA, the CDR3 is TGTGCCAGCTCCTACCATGCGGGGGAAGAGACCCAGTACTTC.

V and J are TRBV30 and TRBJ1-4; D unclear. The germline V gene has CDR1 GTSNPN and CDR2 SVGIG (reference sequence). V was pared by 0 bases and J by 7 bases, with 15 bases between. This CDR3 has 15 residues. As DNA, the CDR3 is TGTGCCTGGAGTGTAGAATTCAGGACGCGTGAAAAACTGTTTTTT. This codes for CAWSVEFRTREKLFF.

The chain joins TRBV27 to TRBJ1-5; D not resolved. Per the germline V gene, CDR1 is MNHEY and CDR2 is SMNVEV (reference sequence). The CDR3 covers 14 residues. Deletions cut 3 bases from V and 1 base from J, with 7 bases between. In DNA form, the CDR3 reads TGTGCCAGCAGTTTGACATCCAGCAATCAGCCCCAGCATTTT. This sequence encodes CASSLTSSNQPQHF.

The J gene is TRBJ1-2, the V gene TRBV5-1; no reliable D call. The CDR3 totals 14 residues. Germline values: CDR1 SGHRS, CDR2 YFSETQ. Between the trimmed V and J ends, which lost 3 bases and 2 bases, there was a span of 11 bases. The CDR3 protein is CASSWEGPNYGYTF. Written as DNA, the CDR3 is TGCGCCAGCAGCTGGGAAGGACCGAACTATGGCTACACCTTC. The full variable domain, with the rest looked up from reference TRBV5-1 and TRBJ1-2, is KAGVTQTPRYLIKTRGQQVTLSCSPISGHRSVSWYQQTPGQGLQFLFEYFSETQRNKGNFPGRFSGRQFSNSRSEMNVSTLELGDSALYLCASSWEGPNYGYTFGSGTRLTVV.

A single count supports this clone. This chain uses TRBV4-2 with TRBJ1-5; D is undetermined. Germline V gene lookup returns CDR1 LGHNA and CDR2 YNFKEQ. V was cut by 1 base and J by 5 bases, with 9 bases left in between. The CDR3 covers 14 residues. CDR3 region: CASSQGPAYQPQHF. As DNA, the CDR3 is TGTGCCAGCAGCCAAGGGCCAGCCTATCAGCCCCAGCATTTT.

The chain has TRBV3-1 (or the pseudogene TRBV3-2) and TRBJ2-7; 12 positions match TRBD2. Germline-derived CDR1 and CDR2 are LGHDT and YNNKEL (reference sequence). The CDR3 length is 17 residues. After removal of 2 bases from V and 4 bases from J, the junction contained 9 bases not matched to a gene. The chain's CDR3 is CASSQLAGGPRAYEQYF. The CDR3 DNA reads as TGTGCCAGCAGCCAACTAGCGGGGGGGCCGAGGGCGTACGAGCAGTACTTC.